The 15 T cell receptor beta chains reported below all come from one sample, sequenced in a study of CD8 T cells in ankylosing spondylitis (dated by TCRdb to the late 2010s). The library was prepared using 5' RACE. The data were produced on an Illumina HiSeq 2500. TCRdb ran its own pipeline on the public reads, namely fastp trimming at Q25 and MiXCR clone calling, and kept in-frame beta chains. CDR3 protein sequences are deduplicated, and each keeps its most common genes and DNA. Present in this sample are about 150,000 distinct CDR3 sequences, roughly a third of which were seen just once. The ten largest clones capture 4.5% to 6% of the sample. The specimen sequenced was synovial fluid, either unsorted or a sorted T cell fraction (not recorded which). Receptor source: a male donor with ankylosing spondylitis.

This clonotype was recorded once. This chain uses TRBV6-5 with TRBJ1-1, with D tentatively TRBD1 (5 bases). The CDR3 consists of 16 residues. Trimming took 0 bases from V and 5 from J, leaving 16 bases between them. Germline V gene data show CDR1 as MNHEY and CDR2 as SVGAGI. The CDR3 sequence is CASSYSMGQEGTEAFF. The CDR3 region has the DNA TGTGCCAGCAGTTACTCGATGGGGCAGGAGGGGACTGAAGCTTTCTTT.

The rearrangement uses TRBV20-1 and TRBJ2-7, with 7 bases that match TRBD2. The CDR3 sequence is 13 residues long. Per germline, CDR1 DFQATT and CDR2 SNEGSKA (reference sequence). The trim removed 3 bases at V and 2 bases at J, leaving 4 bases unmatched. DNA of the CDR3: TGCAGTGCTAGTCTAGCGGTACCCTACGAGCAGTACTTC. Amino acid sequence: CSASLAVPYEQYF.

The rearrangement joins TRBV5-1 to TRBJ2-1, with D perhaps TRBD2 (6 bases). Trimming took 4 bases from V and 4 from J, leaving 18 bases between them. The germline V gene has CDR1 SGHRS and CDR2 YFSETQ. CDR3 length: 16 residues. CDR3 in DNA: TGCGCCAGCAGCCGAAATGCGGGACTGCAATACAATGAGCAGTTCTTC. It is translated as CASSRNAGLQYNEQFF.

The chain couples TRBV12-3 or TRBV12-4 to TRBJ2-4; TRBD2 is a possible D gene (6 bases). Trimming cost V 8 bases and J 1 base, with 6 bases left between them. The CDR3 consists of 12 residues. The CDR3 DNA reads as TGTGCCAGCCGGGGGGCCAAAAACATTCAGTACTTC. Amino acid sequence: CASRGAKNIQYF.

This clonotype has at least ten counts. V and J are TRBV5-1 and TRBJ2-1; maybe TRBD1 (5 bases). The CDR3 contains 17 residues. Deletions cut 0 bases from V and 2 bases from J, with 15 bases between. The V gene's germline CDR1 is SGHRS and CDR2 YFSETQ. CDR3 bases: TGCGCCAGCAGCTTGGTACGGCAGGGATTAGCCTACAATGAGCAGTTCTTC. Its protein product is CASSLVRQGLAYNEQFF.

V gene TRBV20-1 combines with J gene TRBJ1-1; no definite D call. This CDR3 contains 11 residues. Germline loops: CDR1 DFQATT, CDR2 SNEGSKA (reference sequence). V was cut by 5 bases and J by 1 base, with 5 bases left in between. CDR3 residues: CSAYKNTEAFF. The CDR3 bases are TGCAGTGCTTACAAGAACACTGAAGCTTTCTTT.

The rearrangement joins TRBV12-3 or TRBV12-4 to TRBJ2-7, with D perhaps matching TRBD2 (6 bases). Between the trimmed V and J ends, which lost 3 bases and 3 bases, there was a span of 9 bases. The CDR3 is 13 residues long. The CDR3 here is CASSFGRIYEQYF. The DNA for the CDR3 is TGTGCCAGCAGTTTTGGGAGGATCTACGAGCAGTACTTC.

This clonotype was picked up many times. This rearrangement joins TRBV5-1 to TRBJ2-1; D gene ambiguous. Germline CDR1 is SGHRS and CDR2 is YFSETQ. CDR3 length: 11 residues. Trimming left V 3 bases short and J 14 bases short, with 12 bases between. The CDR3 DNA reads TGCGCCAGCAGCTACTACGGAGTGGAGTTCTTC. Encoded protein: CASSYYGVEFF. The variable domain in full, completed from reference TRBV5-1 and TRBJ2-1, reads KAGVTQTPRYLIKTRGQQVTLSCSPISGHRSVSWYQQTPGQGLQFLFEYFSETQRNKGNFPGRFSGRQFSNSRSEMNVSTLELGDSALYLCASSYYGVEFFGPGTRLTVL.

There are a few counts of this clonotype. The chain joins TRBV9 to TRBJ2-1, with a possible D match to TRBD2 (6 bases). In germline, CDR1 is SGDLS, CDR2 YYNGEE. V was trimmed by 4 bases and J by 0 bases, leaving 23 bases between them. This CDR3 spans 19 amino acids. The CDR3 reads CASSTHVRGGESSYNEQFF. The CDR3, as DNA: TGTGCCAGCAGCACACATGTTCGGGGCGGGGAGTCCTCCTACAATGAGCAGTTCTTC. Based on the CDR3 plus reference TRBV9 and TRBJ2-1, the full variable domain is DSGVTQTPKHLITATGQRVTLRCSPRSGDLSVYWYQQSLDQGLQFLIQYYNGEERAKGNILERFSAQQFPDLHSELNLSSLELGDSALYFCASSTHVRGGESSYNEQFFGPGTRLTVL.

The chain uses TRBV2 and TRBJ2-3; no firm D call. The V gene lost 7 bases and the J gene lost 6 bases, with 8 bases spanning the gap. The length of the CDR3 is 11 residues. The germline gives CDR1 SNHLY, CDR2 FYNNEI. The CDR3 region has the DNA TGTGCCAGCAAATCGCTGGATACGCAGTATTTT. Translated, it gives CASKSLDTQYF.

This clonotype was observed a handful of times. The chain links TRBV12-3 or TRBV12-4 to TRBJ1-5; D is ambiguous. The CDR3 is made up of 13 amino acids. V lost 2 bases, J lost 11 bases, and 13 bases lay in between. The CDR3 loop reads CASSLRTVEAQHF. The CDR3 DNA reads TGTGCCAGCAGTTTAAGGACGGTGGAGGCCCAGCATTTT.

This clonotype was counted only a few times. The chain recombines TRBV14 with TRBJ2-1, with TRBD1 identical over 8 bases. V trimming: 4 bases; J trimming: 9 bases; junction bases outside the gene matches: 5. There are 13 residues in the CDR3. Germline lookup yields CDR1 SGHDN and CDR2 FVKESK. DNA for the CDR3: TGTGCCAGCAGCCCGGACAGGGTTCCTGAGCAGTTCTTC. Protein product: CASSPDRVPEQFF.

This chain connects TRBV5-5 to TRBJ1-2; TRBD1 might be the D (6 bases). From germline, CDR1 is SGHKS and CDR2 YYEKEE (reference sequence). V gave up 0 bases and J gave up 13 bases, with 22 bases separating them. This CDR3 is 15 amino acids long. CDR3 amino acids: CASSLGVVGQMFSTF. For the CDR3, the DNA is TGTGCCAGCAGCTTGGGAGTGGTAGGACAGATGTTTTCCACCTTC.

This clonotype has a handful of counts. The chain recombines TRBV7-9 with TRBJ1-1; D gene uncertain. This CDR3 is built from 16 residues. Trimming shortened V by 2 bases and J by 5 bases, and 18 bases separated the two germline ends. Germline CDR1 SEHNR, CDR2 FQNEAQ (reference sequence). The CDR3, as DNA: TGTGCCAGCAGCTTAAGGGCTAGCGGGAGTTTGACTGAAGCTTTCTTT. This codes for CASSLRASGSLTEAFF.

This clonotype came up a few times. The CDR3 loop reads CSATSRVGNTIYF. Written as DNA, the CDR3 is TGCAGTGCTACGTCGAGGGTTGGAAACACCATATATTTT. This chain joins TRBV20-1 and TRBJ1-3; D is unclear. The CDR3 has 13 residues. Trimming took 4 bases from V and 3 from J, leaving 10 bases between them. CDR1 is DFQATT, CDR2 SNEGSKA, per germline (reference sequence).